What follows is one TCR beta chain and its context. Its cognate antigen is unknown. The assay was immunoSEQ multiplex PCR, and TCRdb's table has in-frame clones only and misses some. The sample lists roughly 100,000 clones, under 95% occurring once. The data originate from a study of graft-versus-host responses after intestinal transplantation. The overall study: The study gave all recipients anti-thymocyte globulin induction, then tacrolimus and steroids for 2 to 3 years. Study-level points and caveats: Recipient-marrow GvH clones were detected, some having first appeared in ileum or blood. Clonal ratios of graft-versus-host to host-versus-graft in allografts were high for patients exhibiting graft-donor T cell macrochimerism.

From germline, CDR1 is SGHNT and CDR2 YYREEE (reference sequence). The CDR3 has 14 residues. V lost 4 bases and J 3 bases, leaving 14 bases between the germline ends. The rearrangement links TRBV5-4 to TRBJ2-7; D is unresolved. The source of this sequence is a human donor who received an intestinal transplant. Sequenced here: unstimulated CD8+ T cells sorted from spleen or lymph node cells, sampled before intestinal transplant. The CDR3 loop is CASSPEMGIYEQYF. The CDR3 bases are TGTGCCAGCAGCCCCGAAATGGGGATCTACGAGCAGTACTTC.